These 27 T cell receptor beta chains were all obtained from the same sample, sequenced in a study of blood T cells in healthy people across ages. Together with a sample-barcoded 5' primer, a J-beta primer mix was included in a second PCR lasting about 6 to 12 cycles. TCRdb independently ran MiXCR on the 5' RACE reads; one entry per CDR3 protein. The table records around 1,800,000 distinct CDR3 sequences, roughly two fifths of them present only once. Sequencing was done on a sample of blood. The source of these receptors is a human donor in good health.

Only a few counts were recorded for this clonotype. V gene TRBV6-1 combines with J gene TRBJ1-4; maybe TRBD1 (5 bases). This CDR3 is built from 14 residues. Trimming removed 8 bases from V and 6 bases from J, with 16 bases in between. In germline, CDR1 is MNHNS, CDR2 SASEGT. DNA for the CDR3: TGTGCCAGCCGGCTAGACAGCCTAGATGAAAAACTGTTTTTT. It encodes CASRLDSLDEKLFF.

The rearrangement links TRBV11-2 to TRBJ2-6; 8 nucleotides agree with TRBD2. CDR3 length equals 16 residues. The germline V gene has CDR1 SGHAT and CDR2 FQNNGV. Unmatched junction bases numbered 2, after V lost 2 bases and J lost 2 bases. The DNA for the CDR3 is TGTGCCAGCAGCTTAAGTAGCGGGGCTGGGGCCAACGTCCTGACTTTC. Amino acid sequence: CASSLSSGAGANVLTF.

This clonotype was seen a few times. A read error may account for a junction end that differs from germline. The chain couples TRBV7-9 to TRBJ2-4; 9 positions agree with TRBD2. Germline V gives CDR1 SEHNR, CDR2 FQNEAQ (reference sequence). The CDR3 length is 13 residues. CDR3 amino acids: CASRLAGAELQYF. The CDR3 DNA is TGTGCCAGCAGGTTAGCGGGGGCGGAATTGCAGTACTTC.

This clonotype occurred a few times. The chain combines TRBV7-9 with TRBJ1-4; D not resolved. The germline CDR1 and CDR2 sequences are SEHNR and FQNEAQ (reference sequence). Trimming pared 5 bases from V and 4 bases from J, leaving 11 bases between. The CDR3 sequence is 14 residues long. Here the CDR3 DNA reads TGTGCCAGCAGCGAAGGAGGATATAATGAAAAACTGTTTTTT. It translates to CASSEGGYNEKLFF.

The V call is TRBV5-1, the J call TRBJ2-5; 10 bases are a match to TRBD2. Germline V lookup: CDR1 SGHRS, CDR2 YFSETQ. CDR3 size: 14 residues. Trimming at V came to 2 bases and at J to 5 bases, leaving 3 bases not matched to a gene. In DNA, the CDR3 is TGCGCCAGCAGCTTTGGACTAGCGGCGGAGACCCAGTACTTC. Translation gives CASSFGLAAETQYF.

This clonotype was observed many times. The chain combines TRBV6-5 with TRBJ2-1, with a tentative D call TRBD2 (6 bases). The CDR3 has 11 amino acids. Per the germline V gene, CDR1 is MNHEY and CDR2 is SVGAGI. The V gene lost 5 bases and the J gene lost 10 bases, with 9 bases spanning the gap. CDR3 region: CASSSGQEQFF. The DNA for the CDR3 is TGTGCCAGCAGTAGCGGGCAAGAGCAGTTCTTC.

Worth noting for this clonotype: An end of the junction differs from the germline gene, which may be a read error. This chain joins TRBV6-7 and TRBJ2-5; no firm D call. TRBV6-7 is marked as an open reading frame, function uncertain. This CDR3 region has 15 residues. The CDR3 DNA follows: TGCGCCAGCAGTTACTCGAACCGGGTCCAAGAGACCCAGTACTTC. Translating gives CASSYSNRVQETQYF.

There are a few counts of this clonotype. V usage is TRBV29-1 and J usage is TRBJ2-7, with D tentatively TRBD1 (6 bases). The length of the CDR3 is 15 residues. Germline V lookup: CDR1 SQVTM, CDR2 ANQGSEA. The V and J ends lost 2 bases and 0 bases respectively, with 14 bases between them. CDR3 sequence: CSVETTGPSSYEQYF. The CDR3 bases are TGCAGCGTTGAAACAACAGGGCCTAGCTCCTACGAGCAGTACTTC.

The V call is TRBV5-1, the J call TRBJ2-5, with 9 bases that match TRBD1. Germline CDR1 reads SGHRS; CDR2 reads YFSETQ. The length of the CDR3 is 17 residues. Trimming took 0 bases from V and 2 from J; bases not matched to a gene: 8. For the CDR3, the DNA is TGCGCCAGCAGCTTGGCTGGACAGGGGCGTCGTCAAGAGACCCAGTACTTC. The encoded protein is CASSLAGQGRRQETQYF.

A few counts support this clonotype. The J gene is TRBJ2-3, the V gene TRBV3-1; tentatively, D is TRBD1 (5 bases). Trimming took off 2 bases at V and 0 bases at J, with 9 bases between the two ends. The V gene's germline CDR1 is LGHDT and CDR2 YNNKEL (reference sequence). This CDR3 is 15 amino acids long. CDR3 sequence (DNA): TGTGCCAGCAGCCAAAGGGGATTTAGCACAGATACGCAGTATTTT. It is translated as CASSQRGFSTDTQYF.

The J gene is TRBJ1-2, the V gene TRBV12-3 or TRBV12-4; tentative D call: TRBD1 (5 bases). The CDR3 sequence is 14 residues long. V lost 1 base and J lost 4, with 10 bases in between. The DNA of the CDR3 is TGTGCCAGCAGTTTAGGGGACCCTGGCTATGGCTACACCTTC. This encodes CASSLGDPGYGYTF.

This clonotype was observed a few times. The V and J genes are TRBV7-7 and TRBJ2-5; possibly TRBD2 for D (6 bases). This CDR3 region has 15 residues. Trimming removed 6 bases from V and 5 bases from J, with 19 bases in between. Germline lookup yields CDR1 SSHAT and CDR2 FNYEAQ (reference sequence). The CDR3 region is CASSFLGGAWETQYF. The CDR3 coding sequence is TGTGCCAGCAGTTTCCTCGGCGGGGCCTGGGAGACCCAGTACTTC.

The chain links TRBV6-2 or TRBV6-3 to TRBJ1-6; no firm D call. The CDR3 spans 12 residues. Germline CDR1 MNHEY, CDR2 SVGEGT. The V gene lost 4 bases and the J gene lost 7 bases, with 5 bases spanning the gap. CDR3 amino acids: CASSWRNSPLHF. DNA for the CDR3: TGTGCCAGCAGTTGGAGAAATTCACCCCTCCACTTT.

This clonotype was recorded many times. This CDR3 is CSASGLARQETQYF. CDR3 coding DNA: TGCAGTGCGTCGGGACTAGCGCGCCAAGAGACCCAGTACTTC. The chain recombines TRBV20-1 with TRBJ2-5; 10 bases line up with TRBD2. Per the germline V gene, CDR1 is DFQATT and CDR2 is SNEGSKA (reference sequence). The V and J ends lost 6 bases and 1 base, in that order; junction bases with no gene match: 5. The CDR3 length is 14 residues.

Only a few counts were recorded for this clonotype. This chain connects TRBV7-2 to TRBJ2-1; no definite D call. The CDR3 covers 13 residues. The V and J ends lost 2 bases and 6 bases respectively, with 8 bases between them. Germline loops: CDR1 SGHTA, CDR2 FQGNSA. For the CDR3, the DNA is TGTGCCAGCAGCTTACAGAGACGCAATGAGCAGTTCTTC. Amino acid sequence: CASSLQRRNEQFF.

This clonotype was recorded a few times. At one boundary the junction diverges from the germline segment, which might be a read error. CDR3 nucleotide sequence: TGCAGTGCTATTCCGGGGTCTTCTAGCACAGGTACGCAGTATTTT. Residues: CSAIPGSSSTGTQYF. This sequence joins TRBV20-1 and TRBJ2-3; D may be TRBD1 or TRBD2 (5 bases each). This CDR3 comprises 15 residues. Germline V gene sequence: CDR1 DFQATT, CDR2 SNEGSKA (reference sequence).

The chain carries TRBV4-3 and TRBJ2-5; D call uncertain. Germline V gives CDR1 LGHNA, CDR2 YSLEER. There are 15 residues in the CDR3. V gave up 0 bases and J gave up 0 bases, with 8 bases separating them. The CDR3 sequence: CASSQDLGHQETQYF. The CDR3 DNA reads as TGCGCCAGCAGCCAAGATTTAGGACACCAAGAGACCCAGTACTTC.

This clonotype turned up a few times. The chain is built from TRBV7-9 and TRBJ1-1; 7 bases are a match to TRBD1. The V segment lost 4 bases and the J segment 5 bases; nucleotides outside the gene matches: 13. This CDR3 region has 16 residues. The germline gives CDR1 SEHNR, CDR2 FQNEAQ (reference sequence). The CDR3 sequence is CASSSYRGIRGTEAFF. The CDR3 nucleotides are TGTGCCAGCAGCTCCTACAGGGGAATACGGGGAACTGAAGCTTTCTTT.

This chain's CDR3 is CASSLVFGTDHKGDTQYF. The CDR3 nucleotides are TGCGCCAGCAGCTTGGTGTTCGGGACAGACCACAAAGGTGATACGCAGTATTTT. This chain connects TRBV5-1 to TRBJ2-3; 7 nucleotides match TRBD1. Germline assignment: CDR1 SGHRS and CDR2 YFSETQ. The CDR3 consists of 18 residues. The V and J ends lost 0 bases and 6 bases, in that order; junction bases with no gene match: 16.

This clonotype was observed once. V and J are TRBV2 and TRBJ1-2; a possible D gene is TRBD1 (5 bases). The V end lost 3 bases, the J end lost 6 bases, and 23 bases lay between the germline ends. The CDR3 consists of 17 residues. Germline CDR1 reads SNHLY; CDR2 reads FYNNEI. The CDR3 DNA follows: TGTGCCAGCAGTGAGGGGGGGATACTACTGACTCGGGATGGCTACACCTTC. Translated: CASSEGGILLTRDGYTF.

This clonotype showed up many times. This chain joins TRBV5-1 and TRBJ2-7, with 9 bases that match TRBD1. This CDR3 spans 15 amino acids. Trimming removed 4 bases from V and 2 bases from J; junction bases left unmatched: 7. The V gene's germline CDR1 is SGHRS and CDR2 YFSETQ. CDR3: CASSLWTGVTYEQYF. CDR3 DNA: TGCGCCAGCAGCCTTTGGACAGGGGTCACCTACGAGCAGTACTTC.

The chain couples TRBV5-1 to TRBJ2-1, with 13 bases that match TRBD2. CDR1 SGHRS and CDR2 YFSETQ come from the germline V gene. The CDR3 is 17 residues long. V dropped 1 base and J dropped 8; count of bases not matched to a gene: 9. CDR3 loop: CASSLILRTSGGDEQFF. DNA of the CDR3: TGCGCCAGCAGCTTGATTTTAAGGACTAGCGGGGGCGATGAGCAGTTCTTC.

J is TRBJ2-7 and V is TRBV5-5; 9 bases agree with TRBD1. After removal of 7 bases from V and 5 bases from J, the junction contained 7 bases not matched to a gene. This CDR3 region has 13 residues. Germline CDR1 is SGHKS and CDR2 is YYEKEE (reference sequence). CDR3 nucleotide sequence: TGTGCCAGCCGGGGACAGGGTAGAAACGAGCAGTACTTC. This codes for CASRGQGRNEQYF. Based on the CDR3 plus reference TRBV5-5 and TRBJ2-7, the full variable domain is DAGVTQSPTHLIKTRGQQVTLRCSPISGHKSVSWYQQVLGQGPQFIFQYYEKEERGRGNFPDRFSARQFPNYSSELNVNALLLGDSALYLCASRGQGRNEQYFGPGTRLTVT.

The V gene is TRBV20-1, the J gene TRBJ2-7; D might be TRBD1 (5 bases). The CDR3 is made up of 15 amino acids. CDR1 and CDR2 (germline): DFQATT, SNEGSKA (reference sequence). Trimming shortened V by 4 bases and J by 7 bases, and 23 bases separated the two germline ends. The CDR3 protein is CSATGDGARLEEQYF. CDR3 bases: TGCAGTGCTACGGGTGATGGGGCCAGGCTGGAGGAGCAGTACTTC.

This clonotype was counted a few times. The chain carries TRBV7-2 and TRBJ2-1; the match to TRBD1 covers 8 bases. Germline loops: CDR1 SGHTA, CDR2 FQGNSA. J gave up 4 bases and V 2 bases, and 4 bases lay outside the gene matches. The CDR3 has 15 amino acids. CDR3: CASSLQGASYNEQFF. The CDR3 region has the DNA TGTGCCAGCAGCTTACAGGGGGCGTCTTACAATGAGCAGTTCTTC.

The CDR3 loop reads CASSLLGTSGITQYF. For the CDR3, the DNA is TGTGCCAGCAGTTTATTAGGGACTAGCGGGATTACGCAGTATTTT. The chain uses TRBV27 and TRBJ2-3; 13 nucleotides agree with TRBD2. The ends lost 1 base at V and 8 bases at J; junction bases unmatched: 3. CDR1 is MNHEY and CDR2 is SMNVEV in the germline V gene (reference sequence). The CDR3 runs to 15 residues.

The chain recombines TRBV7-2 with TRBJ2-4; maybe TRBD2 (5 bases). The J call may be incorrect, as the DNA end agrees better with TRBJ2-7. Germline CDR1 SGHTA, CDR2 FQGNSA. This CDR3 is built from 15 residues. In nucleotides, the CDR3 is TGTGCCAGCAGCTTAGGGGGTGGAGGTAACTACGAGCAGTACTTC. Its translation is CASSLGGGGNYEQYF.